Listed below are T cell receptor beta chains from one sample, sequenced in a study of T cells in Graves' hyperthyroidism and ophthalmopathy. TCRdb used MiXCR to reprocess the multiplex PCR reads, holding one entry per CDR3 protein. The sample has fewer than 350,000 distinct CDR3 sequences, around a fifth seen once; the top ten hold over 45%. The sample consisted of blood. These receptors were taken from a woman between 45 and 60 years old with Graves' hyperthyroidism. Both conserved end residues are part of each CDR3. A D gene is named only where the DNA matches it firmly. Size values are once, few and many counts, or a class for expanded clones, and some rows have none.

V	D	size	J	length	DNA	CDR3
TRBV12-3/TRBV12-4	NA	NA	TRBJ2-7	13	TGTGCCAGCAGGGCCGGGACAAACTACGAGCAGTACTTC	CASRAGTNYEQYF
TRBV14	NA	many	TRBJ2-3	13	TGTGCCAGCAGCCAAGAACAGGTTGATACGCAGTATTTT	CASSQEQVDTQYF
TRBV7-3	NA	NA	TRBJ2-3	15	TGTGCCAGCAGCTGGACCGGGACCCCGATGGATACGCAGTATTTT	CASSWTGTPMDTQYF
TRBV6-5	NA	NA	TRBJ1-1	15	TGTGCCAGCAGTCCCTCGGGGGGGGGAAACACTGAAGCTTTCTTT	CASSPSGGGNTEAFF
TRBV5-1	TRBD1	once	TRBJ2-1	16	TGCGCCAGCAGCCACCTGGGACAGGGGTTTAAGGATGAGCAGTTCTTC	CASSHLGQGFKDEQFF
TRBV28	TRBD1	few	TRBJ1-6	17	TGTGCCAGCAGTCCCGGACAGGCGACATACTATAATTCACCCCTCCACTTT	CASSPGQATYYNSPLHF
TRBV12-3/TRBV12-4	TRBD2	many	TRBJ2-7	14	TGTGCCAGCAGTTTTCTAGCGGGGGGATCCGAGCAGTACTTC	CASSFLAGGSEQYF
TRBV15	TRBD1	many	TRBJ1-2	15	TGTGCCACCAGCAGAGCGATGGGACAGCACTATGGCTACACCTTC	CATSRAMGQHYGYTF
TRBV20-1	TRBD2	many	TRBJ2-3	17	TGCAGTGCTAGACCAGCGGGAGGGCCTTTAGGCACAGATACGCAGTATTTT	CSARPAGGPLGTDTQYF
TRBV5-1	NA	many	TRBJ2-3	14	TGCGCCAGCAGGGCCGCCGTCGGGGGAGATACGCAGTATTTT	CASRAAVGGDTQYF
TRBV4-2	NA	few	TRBJ1-1	13	TGTGCCAGCAGCCAGGGGGGAACCACTGAAGCTTTCTTT	CASSQGGTTEAFF
TRBV5-1	TRBD1	NA	TRBJ2-5	13	TGCGCCAGCAGCTCGGACAGGGCCCAGACCCAGTACTTC	CASSSDRAQTQYF
TRBV15	NA	NA	TRBJ1-2	16	TGTGCCACCAGCAGAGATAGTGACAGGAGGAACTATGGCTACACCTTC	CATSRDSDRRNYGYTF
TRBV19	NA	few	TRBJ2-2	16	TGTGCCAGTCGCCGCCCGGGCCGACAGAACACCGGGGAGCTGTTTTTT	CASRRPGRQNTGELFF
TRBV2	NA	NA	TRBJ2-6	13	TGTGCCACCCACAGAACTGGGGCCAACGTCCTGACTTTC	CATHRTGANVLTF
TRBV20-1	TRBD1	many	TRBJ1-6	14	TGCAGTGCTAAGGGACAGGGGGGGAATTCACCCCTCCACTTT	CSAKGQGGNSPLHF
TRBV6-1	TRBD2	NA	TRBJ2-7	16	TGTGCCAGCAGACCGGGACTAGCGGGGGGGCTTGGGGAGCAGTACTTC	CASRPGLAGGLGEQYF
TRBV10-3	TRBD1	many	TRBJ1-5	14	TGTGCCATCAGCCGAGACAGGGGCAATCAGCCCCAGCATTTT	CAISRDRGNQPQHF
TRBV29-1	TRBD1	many	TRBJ1-1	13	TGCAGCGTTCGGGACAGGGGCGACACTGAAGCTTTCTTT	CSVRDRGDTEAFF
TRBV7-9	NA	many	TRBJ1-5	12	TGTGCCAGCAGCTTTGGGGATCAGCCCCAGCATTTT	CASSFGDQPQHF
TRBV20-1	TRBD2	few	TRBJ2-3	15	TGCAGTGCTGAACGGGCTAGCGGGGAACCAGATACGCAGTATTTT	CSAERASGEPDTQYF
TRBV20-1	TRBD2	NA	TRBJ2-2	15	TGCAGTGCTAATTACGGGGGGAAGAACACCGGGGAGCTGTTTTTT	CSANYGGKNTGELFF
TRBV20-1	TRBD2	NA	TRBJ2-5	13	TGCAGTGCTAGAGATTTGGGAGGGGAGACCCAGTACTTC	CSARDLGGETQYF
TRBV30	NA	many	TRBJ2-1	12	TGTGCCTGGAGTGTACAAATGGGTGAGCAGTTCTTC	CAWSVQMGEQFF
TRBV7-9	TRBD1	once	TRBJ1-1	15	TGTGCCAGCAGCTCCCGTCCGGGACAGGGCACTGAAGCTTTCTTT	CASSSRPGQGTEAFF
TRBV6-1	NA	once	TRBJ1-1	16	TGTGCCAGCACCAAAGGGGTCAGGTCGCAGAACACTGAAGCTTTCTTT	CASTKGVRSQNTEAFF
TRBV27	TRBD2	many	TRBJ2-3	15	TGTGCCAGCAGTTTGGACGGACTAGCGGGGGAACCTGAGTATTTT	CASSLDGLAGEPEYF
TRBV28	NA	many	TRBJ2-3	12	TGTGCCAGCAGTTCGGTGACAGATACGCAGTATTTT	CASSSVTDTQYF